This TCR beta chain was sequenced during a study of cytomegalovirus exposure and HLA in healthy donors. Notes on the study in general: About 87% or about 30% of the time was how often most TCR beta V segments were productive, according to an earlier analysis. HLA-A and HLA-B allele assignments for most subjects were reportedly predicted accurately using TCR beta sequences.

The PCR had 60 Vbeta and 13 Jbeta primers. TCRdb keeps only in-frame clones here, not all; method: immunoSEQ multiplex PCR. The sample carries 90,000 to 110,000 clones, under 90% recorded once. As for this clone: The antigen remains undetermined.

All the people who gave samples were healthy bone marrow donors. V lost 3 bases to trimming and J lost 4 bases, with 6 bases between them. Germline-derived CDR1 and CDR2 are SNHLY and FYNNEI. This CDR3 spans 13 amino acids. The source material was PBMCs. The genes are TRBV2 and TRBJ2-2; D call uncertain. This receptor was taken from a woman aged 25 to 45 in good health and CMV-seronegative. The CDR3 bases are TGTGCCAGCAGTGAGAGCGTCACCGGGGAGCTGTTTTTT. Translation: CASSESVTGELFF.